What follows are 16 T cell receptor beta chains derived from one specimen sequenced in a study of blood T cell repertoires in COVID-19. Clones were read by immunoSEQ multiplex PCR, and TCRdb kept only the in-frame ones, dropping some. The table records under 75,000 clones, 88% of them present only once. The sequencing input was peripheral blood. All receptors derive from a man aged 45 to 65 with active COVID-19.

This chain uses TRBV5-1 with TRBJ1-2; TRBD1 is a possible D gene (6 bases). This CDR3 is built from 16 residues. V was pared by 0 bases and J by 6 bases, with 18 bases between. Germline V lookup: CDR1 SGHRS, CDR2 YFSETQ. The CDR3: CASSLAWGGRSDGYTF. The DNA for the CDR3 is TGCGCCAGCAGCTTGGCCTGGGGGGGGCGCAGCGATGGCTACACCTTC.

This chain joins TRBV6-5 and TRBJ2-1, with 8 bases that match TRBD1. The V gene's germline CDR1 is MNHEY and CDR2 SVGAGI. The CDR3 sequence is 15 residues long. V was clipped by 7 bases and J by 3 bases; unmatched bases: 8. Here the CDR3 reads CASKRTGLDYNEQFF. CDR3 DNA: TGTGCCAGCAAAAGGACAGGGCTGGACTACAATGAGCAGTTCTTC.

The chain carries TRBV19 and TRBJ1-4; 9 bases are shared with TRBD1. This CDR3 contains 15 residues. The germline gives CDR1 LNHDA, CDR2 SQIVND (reference sequence). The J segment lost 5 bases and the V segment lost 4 bases, leaving 5 bases of the junction unmatched. The CDR3 coding sequence is TGTGCCAGTAGTAATCCCGGGACAGGGAATGAAAAACTGTTTTTT. This gives the protein CASSNPGTGNEKLFF.

The gene calls are TRBV11-2 and TRBJ1-2; D unresolved. The CDR3 is made up of 15 amino acids. CDR1 is SGHAT and CDR2 is FQNNGV in the germline V gene. Trimming took 0 bases from V and 6 from J, leaving 14 bases between them. Here the CDR3 reads CASSLEPAGGNGYTF. The CDR3 bases are TGTGCCAGCAGCTTAGAGCCGGCAGGAGGAAATGGCTACACCTTC.

The V and J genes are TRBV5-4 and TRBJ1-4, with 10 bases fitting TRBD1. The CDR3 totals 15 residues. V lost 4 bases to trimming and J lost 8 bases; unmatched junction nucleotides: 8. CDR1 is SGHNT, CDR2 YYREEE, per germline (reference sequence). The CDR3 DNA reads as TGTGCCAGCAGCCTGGGGGGACAGGGGAACGAAAAACTGTTTTTT. It translates to CASSLGGQGNEKLFF.

The table lists this clone with a count of one. V and J are TRBV12-3 or TRBV12-4 and TRBJ1-2; the D is unclear. The CDR3 extends over 13 amino acids. Deletions cut 5 bases from V and 8 bases from J, with 15 bases between. The CDR3 nucleotides are TGTGCCAGCAGTATCGGGATCACGGGAGGCTACACCTTC. This gives the protein CASSIGITGGYTF.

In this sample, this clone turned up a few times. J is TRBJ2-7 and V is TRBV7-7; possibly TRBD1 for D (5 bases). CDR1 SSHAT and CDR2 FNYEAQ come from the germline V gene (reference sequence). Trimming shortened V by 1 base and J by 2 bases, and 12 bases separated the two germline ends. The CDR3 covers 15 residues. CDR3 nucleotide sequence: TGTGCCAGCAGCTTAGGAGCAGGGCCTACCTACGAGCAGTACTTC. Translating it yields CASSLGAGPTYEQYF.

The CDR3 is CASSRGRRAIEGYGYTF. Written as DNA, the CDR3 is TGTGCCAGCAGCCGCGGGAGACGGGCTATTGAAGGGTATGGCTACACCTTC. This sequence joins TRBV7-3 and TRBJ1-2; D gene ambiguous. The V and J ends lost 5 bases and 5 bases respectively, with 24 bases between them. The CDR3 length is 17 residues. Germline lookup yields CDR1 SGHTA and CDR2 FQGTGA.

V usage is TRBV10-3 and J usage is TRBJ2-7; possible D gene TRBD1, 6 bases. The CDR3 loop spans 14 amino acids. CDR1 and CDR2 from the germline V gene are ENHRY and SYGVKD. V was shortened by 6 bases and J by 5 bases, with 17 bases between the two germline ends. CDR3 in amino acids: CAIRLTGTSDEQYF. As DNA, the CDR3 is TGTGCCATCAGGCTTACCGGGACATCCGACGAGCAGTACTTC.

V is TRBV4-1 and J is TRBJ1-3; D not certain. The CDR3 is 15 residues long. Germline-derived CDR1 and CDR2 are MGHRA and YSYEKL. V gave up 1 base and J gave up 3 bases, with 10 bases separating them. CDR3 residues: CASSQVAFVGNTIYF. The CDR3 DNA reads as TGCGCCAGCAGCCAAGTGGCCTTCGTTGGAAACACCATATATTTT.

This chain uses TRBV7-9 with TRBJ1-1; no firm D call. Germline-derived CDR1 and CDR2 are SEHNR and FQNEAQ (reference sequence). This CDR3 is 13 amino acids long. Trimming shortened V by 5 bases and J by 7 bases, and 14 bases separated the two germline ends. CDR3 sequence (DNA): TGTGCCAGCAGCCAAAGTCTGGGAGATGAAGCTTTCTTT. This translates into CASSQSLGDEAFF. The full variable domain, with the rest looked up from reference TRBV7-9 and TRBJ1-1, is DTGVSQNPRHKITKRGQNVTFRCDPISEHNRLYWYRQTLGQGPEFLTYFQNEAQLEKSRLLSDRFSAERPKGSFSTLEIQRTEQGDSAMYLCASSQSLGDEAFFGQGTRLTVV.

The chain has TRBV7-2 and TRBJ1-1; 8 bases match TRBD1. CDR3 length equals 12 residues. Per the germline V gene, CDR1 is SGHTA and CDR2 is FQGNSA. V trimming: 4 bases; J trimming: 10 bases; junction bases outside the gene matches: 5. This CDR3 reads CASSSTGGGAFF. The CDR3 DNA is TGTGCCAGCAGCTCTACAGGGGGGGGAGCTTTCTTT.

V gene TRBV6-6 combines with J gene TRBJ2-7; a possible D gene is TRBD1 (7 bases). The CDR3 contains 19 residues. With 5 bases removed from V and 3 bases from J, the gap between germline ends came to 29 bases. Germline V gene data show CDR1 as MNHNY and CDR2 as SVGAGI (reference sequence). In DNA form, the CDR3 reads TGTGCCAGCAGTCAGTCCTCACTTTTGCGCGGGACAGCGAACTACGAGCAGTACTTC. This sequence encodes CASSQSSLLRGTANYEQYF.

This clone has a single count. V and J are TRBV5-6 and TRBJ2-2; 10 bases match TRBD2. V lost 5 bases, J lost 5 bases, and 6 bases stayed unmatched. There are 15 residues in the CDR3. Germline V gene sequence: CDR1 SGHDT, CDR2 YYEEEE. CDR3: CASRRGLAETGELFF. The CDR3 coding sequence is TGTGCCAGCAGAAGAGGACTAGCGGAAACCGGGGAGCTGTTTTTT.

V usage is TRBV19 and J usage is TRBJ2-3, with TRBD1 as a possible D gene (5 bases). Looked up from germline, CDR1 is LNHDA and CDR2 is SQIVND (reference sequence). The CDR3 runs to 15 residues. V was shortened by 5 bases and J by 3 bases, with 15 bases between the two germline ends. Here the CDR3 DNA reads TGTGCCAGTAGTTTCAGACAGCGAGGTACAGATACGCAGTATTTT. Translating gives CASSFRQRGTDTQYF.

This chain joins TRBV10-2 and TRBJ2-3, with TRBD2 matching over 12 bases. The V gene's germline CDR1 is WSHSY and CDR2 SAAADI. Trimming removed 7 bases from V and 0 bases from J; junction bases left unmatched: 5. CDR3 length: 16 residues. The CDR3: CASTPSGGASTDTQYF. The CDR3 DNA reads as TGCGCCAGCACCCCTAGCGGGGGGGCAAGCACAGATACGCAGTATTTT.